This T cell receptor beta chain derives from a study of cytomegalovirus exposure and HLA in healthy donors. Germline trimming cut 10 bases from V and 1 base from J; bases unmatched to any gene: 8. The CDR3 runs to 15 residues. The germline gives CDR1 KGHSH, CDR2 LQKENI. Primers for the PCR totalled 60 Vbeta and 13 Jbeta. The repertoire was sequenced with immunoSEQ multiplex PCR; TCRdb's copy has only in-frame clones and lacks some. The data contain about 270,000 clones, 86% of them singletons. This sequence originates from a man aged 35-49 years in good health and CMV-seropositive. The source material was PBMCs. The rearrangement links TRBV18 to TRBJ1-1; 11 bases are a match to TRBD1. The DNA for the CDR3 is TGTGCCACCTCGGGACAGGGGGACTGGAACACTGAAGCTTTCTTT. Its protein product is CATSGQGDWNTEAFF.